A few counts support the clone carrying this T cell receptor (beta chain). The V gene's germline CDR1 is SGHRS and CDR2 YFSETQ. Trimming removed 0 bases at V and 9 bases at J, with 13 bases between. The CDR3 has 14 residues. This sample was included in a study of blood T cell repertoires in COVID-19. The assay was immunoSEQ multiplex PCR, and TCRdb's table has in-frame clones only and misses some. Of about 250,000 clones in the sample, roughly 82% were seen once. The receptor was derived from a woman older than 75 with active or convalescent COVID-19. What was sequenced was peripheral blood. The chain couples TRBV5-1 to TRBJ1-5; no firm D call. CDR3 bases: TGCGCCAGCAGCTTGGTGGGAAGAGGGTCGCCCCAGCATTTT. Translated: CASSLVGRGSPQHF. The variable domain in full, completed from reference TRBV5-1 and TRBJ1-5, reads KAGVTQTPRYLIKTRGQQVTLSCSPISGHRSVSWYQQTPGQGLQFLFEYFSETQRNKGNFPGRFSGRQFSNSRSEMNVSTLELGDSALYLCASSLVGRGSPQHFGDGTRLSIL.